This passage covers 32 T cell receptor beta chains from one sample sequenced in a study of OX40 agonist ivuxolimab in advanced cancers. Sequenced by immunoSEQ multiplex PCR; TCRdb stores in-frame clones only, minus some. This table holds around 48,000 clones, approximately 88% found once. The sample here was CD4+ or CD8+ T cells sorted from blood, taken in a trial of the OX40 agonist ivuxolimab. The receptors stem from an adult with an advanced solid tumor such as melanoma, head and neck, liver or kidney cancer.

The chain carries TRBV5-6 and TRBJ2-7, with 12 bases lining up with TRBD1. This CDR3 comprises 16 residues. The V segment lost 7 bases and the J segment 0 bases; nucleotides outside the gene matches: 8. Looked up from germline, CDR1 is SGHDT and CDR2 is YYEEEE. The CDR3 region is CASEGQGALFSYEQYF. The CDR3 nucleotides are TGTGCCAGCGAGGGACAGGGGGCCCTCTTCTCCTACGAGCAGTACTTC.

This chain links TRBV30 with TRBJ1-4; D not resolved. The CDR3 loop spans 14 amino acids. Germline CDR1 is GTSNPN and CDR2 is SVGIG (reference sequence). V was pared by 4 bases and J by 8 bases, with 17 bases between. The CDR3 here is CAWNPPGLGEKLFF. The DNA for the CDR3 is TGTGCCTGGAACCCACCTGGATTGGGGGAAAAACTGTTTTTT.

V usage is TRBV19 and J usage is TRBJ1-5; perhaps TRBD1 as D (5 bases). Germline CDR1 is LNHDA and CDR2 is SQIVND (reference sequence). The CDR3 extends over 14 amino acids. Trimming removed 8 bases from V and 7 bases from J, with 18 bases in between. The CDR3, as DNA: TGTGCCAGTCAGCGGGACTCCTTACAACAGCCCCAGCATTTT. Protein product: CASQRDSLQQPQHF.

The genes are TRBV9 and TRBJ2-2; weak D call: TRBD1 (5 bases). Trimming removed 4 bases at V and 6 bases at J, with 10 bases between. CDR1 and CDR2 from the germline V gene are SGDLS and YYNGEE. This CDR3 spans 13 amino acids. Written as DNA, the CDR3 is TGTGCCAGCAGCCCAGGGTCCCCCGGGGAGCTGTTTTTT. As protein: CASSPGSPGELFF.

The V call is TRBV14, the J call TRBJ1-6, with 9 bases matching TRBD1. CDR3 length: 18 residues. V dropped 3 bases and J dropped 8; count of bases not matched to a gene: 14. Germline CDR1 SGHDN, CDR2 FVKESK. The CDR3 DNA sequence: TGTGCCAGCAGCCAGAAAAGGGGGCGTTGGACAGGGGATTCACCCCTCCACTTT. This encodes CASSQKRGRWTGDSPLHF.

This clone was seen a few times. The gene calls are TRBV25-1 and TRBJ2-7, with D possibly being TRBD1 (6 bases). V was cut by 4 bases and J by 2 bases, with 12 bases left in between. The CDR3 is 14 residues long. Germline V gene data show CDR1 as MGHDK and CDR2 as SYGVNS. The chain's CDR3 is CASSGDRYTYEQYF. As DNA, the CDR3 is TGTGCCAGCAGTGGCGACAGGTATACCTACGAGCAGTACTTC.

The chain has TRBV27 and TRBJ1-4; 8 positions agree with TRBD1. V shed 6 bases and J 3 bases; nucleotides not matched to a gene: 9. The CDR3 sequence is 16 residues long. In germline, CDR1 is MNHEY, CDR2 SMNVEV (reference sequence). The CDR3 loop reads CASSPTGGLANEKLFF. The CDR3 DNA follows: TGTGCCAGCAGCCCTACAGGGGGGCTTGCTAATGAAAAACTGTTTTTT.

The chain combines TRBV7-3 with TRBJ2-2; D perhaps matches TRBD1 (6 bases). The germline CDR1 and CDR2 sequences are SGHTA and FQGTGA. V was clipped by 4 bases and J by 3 bases, with 12 bases between them. The CDR3 runs 15 residues. The CDR3 nucleotides are TGTGCCAGCAGCTCCACAGGGACGGACACCGGGGAGCTGTTTTTT. Protein: CASSSTGTDTGELFF.

The rearrangement uses TRBV5-6 and TRBJ2-7; 9 bases align to TRBD2. Germline loops: CDR1 SGHDT, CDR2 YYEEEE. J lost 4 bases, V lost 0 bases, and 8 bases had no gene match. The CDR3 runs to 16 residues. As DNA, the CDR3 is TGTGCCAGCAGCTTGGTGAGGGGACTAGCAAGGTACGAGCAGTACTTC. Translating gives CASSLVRGLARYEQYF.

The chain is built from TRBV5-1 and TRBJ2-3; 7 bases are shared with TRBD2. The CDR3 length is 16 residues. V gave up 2 bases and J gave up 1 base; unmatched junction bases: 7. Looked up from germline, CDR1 is SGHRS and CDR2 is YFSETQ. CDR3 DNA: TGCGCCAGCAGCTTATTTGGGCTAGCGGGCACAGATACGCAGTATTTT. Amino acid sequence: CASSLFGLAGTDTQYF.

The rearrangement links TRBV6-5 to TRBJ1-2; TRBD1 matches 9 bases. The CDR3 spans 15 residues. The ends lost 6 bases at V and 3 bases at J; junction bases unmatched: 8. Germline CDR1 and CDR2: MNHEY and SVGAGI. CDR3 sequence (DNA): TGTGCCAGCAGGACAGGGGGTGGACTAGACTATGGCTACACCTTC. Its translation is CASRTGGGLDYGYTF.

The rearrangement links TRBV7-9 to TRBJ1-1; tentative D call: TRBD1 (5 bases). This CDR3 contains 15 residues. Per the germline V gene, CDR1 is SEHNR and CDR2 is FQNEAQ (reference sequence). The germline V and J ends were trimmed by 5 bases and 1 base, with 14 bases remaining between them. The CDR3 DNA follows: TGTGCCAGCAGCGCATCCAGGGTATGGAACACTGAAGCTTTCTTT. Protein product: CASSASRVWNTEAFF.

The gene calls are TRBV5-8 and TRBJ2-3, with 9 positions matching TRBD2. Germline V lookup: CDR1 SGHTS, CDR2 YDEGEE. V shed 4 bases, J shed 4 bases, and the junction held 10 bases outside the gene matches. CDR3 length: 16 amino acids. The CDR3 protein is CASSPRPSGNSDTQYF. CDR3 DNA sequence: TGTGCCAGCAGCCCACGTCCTAGCGGGAACTCAGATACGCAGTATTTT.

This chain connects TRBV6-6 to TRBJ1-2, with D possibly matching TRBD1 (5 bases). Germline values: CDR1 MNHNY, CDR2 SVGAGI (reference sequence). This CDR3 has 14 amino acids. V lost 6 bases and J lost 2, with 13 bases in between. CDR3 residues: CASSPEPGNYGYTF. CDR3 nucleotide sequence: TGTGCCAGCAGCCCGGAGCCAGGGAACTATGGCTACACCTTC.

The chain has TRBV4-3 and TRBJ1-2; D might be TRBD1 (5 bases). Germline V gives CDR1 LGHNA, CDR2 YSLEER. V was pared by 0 bases and J by 8 bases, with 16 bases between. The CDR3 contains 15 residues. The CDR3 region is CASSQDPRDPMGYTF. The CDR3 nucleotides read TGCGCCAGCAGCCAAGATCCCAGGGACCCTATGGGCTACACCTTC.

The V call is TRBV5-4, the J call TRBJ1-2, with D hard to call. Trimming removed 0 bases from V and 1 base from J, with 4 bases in between. The CDR3 loop spans 13 amino acids. Germline V gives CDR1 SGHNT, CDR2 YYREEE (reference sequence). The CDR3 loop reads CASSLGSNYGYTF. CDR3 bases: TGTGCCAGCAGCTTGGGCAGTAACTATGGCTACACCTTC.

The V call is TRBV2, the J call TRBJ2-6, with TRBD1 matching over 8 bases. The V segment lost 5 bases and the J segment 1 base; nucleotides outside the gene matches: 7. In germline, CDR1 is SNHLY, CDR2 FYNNEI. The CDR3 covers 17 residues. The CDR3 spells CASSSVGQGSGANVLTF. The CDR3 coding sequence is TGTGCCAGCAGTTCGGTCGGACAGGGTTCTGGGGCCAACGTCCTGACTTTC. The full variable domain, completed using reference TRBV2 and TRBJ2-6, is EPEVTQTPSHQVTQMGQEVILRCVPISNHLYFYWYRQILGQKVEFLVSFYNNEISEKSEIFDDQFSVERPDGSNFTLKIRSTKLEDSAMYFCASSSVGQGSGANVLTFGAGSRLTVL.

The genes are TRBV2 and TRBJ2-7; 8 nucleotides agree with TRBD1. The junction had 15 bases not matched to a gene; V was cut back by 8 bases and J by 0 bases. Per the germline V gene, CDR1 is SNHLY and CDR2 is FYNNEI. The CDR3 is 17 amino acids. The DNA of the CDR3 is TGTGCCAGCCGGCGCTTCGGACAGGGCAAAAGCTCCTACGAGCAGTACTTC. Amino acids: CASRRFGQGKSSYEQYF.

The chain recombines TRBV5-8 with TRBJ1-5; 7 positions match TRBD1. With 4 bases clipped from V and 7 bases from J, the junction kept 11 bases outside the gene matches. CDR3 length: 15 residues. Germline CDR1 reads SGHTS; CDR2 reads YDEGEE. CDR3: CASSLGKTGAQPQHF. The DNA of the CDR3 is TGTGCCAGCAGCCTGGGCAAAACAGGGGCGCAGCCCCAGCATTTT.

This chain connects TRBV7-2 to TRBJ2-7; D not certain. The CDR3 totals 14 residues. Germline CDR1 is SGHTA and CDR2 is FQGNSA. Between the trimmed V and J ends, which lost 5 bases and 4 bases, there was a span of 15 bases. Here the CDR3 reads CASSRNTGPYEQYF. The CDR3 DNA reads as TGTGCCAGCAGCCGCAATACGGGCCCATACGAGCAGTACTTC.

The chain links TRBV4-1 to TRBJ1-2, with TRBD1 as a possible D gene (5 bases). V lost 2 bases, J lost 8 bases, and 24 bases lay in between. Germline-derived CDR1 and CDR2 are MGHRA and YSYEKL. The CDR3 length is 17 residues. The chain's CDR3 is CASSQTAVGGEIWGYTF. CDR3 DNA: TGCGCCAGCAGCCAAACAGCCGTCGGGGGAGAGATTTGGGGCTACACCTTC.

V is TRBV18 and J is TRBJ2-5, with TRBD2 matching 11 bases. The J segment lost 4 bases and the V segment lost 6 bases, leaving 13 bases of the junction unmatched. There are 17 residues in the CDR3. Per germline, CDR1 KGHSH and CDR2 LQKENI. The CDR3 loop reads CASSQLALAGGPETQYF. The CDR3, as DNA: TGTGCCAGCTCGCAACTCGCCTTAGCGGGAGGGCCAGAGACCCAGTACTTC.

The chain recombines TRBV12-5 with TRBJ2-3, with TRBD1 as a possible D gene (5 bases). Trimming took 1 base from V and 3 from J, leaving 8 bases between them. This CDR3 region has 14 residues. Germline V gene data show CDR1 as LGHNT and CDR2 as FRNRAP. As DNA, the CDR3 is TGTGCTAGTGGTTTGGCCTCAGGGACAGATACGCAGTATTTT. Its protein product is CASGLASGTDTQYF.

The chain recombines TRBV7-3 with TRBJ2-3; 8 nucleotides match TRBD1. CDR3 length: 14 residues. The junction had 5 bases not matched to a gene; V was cut back by 3 bases and J by 6 bases. Germline CDR1 and CDR2: SGHTA and FQGTGA. The CDR3 DNA follows: TGTGCCAGCAGCTTGGGACAGGACCGCGATACGCAGTATTTT. This translates into CASSLGQDRDTQYF.

V usage is TRBV19 and J usage is TRBJ2-1; 14 bases agree with TRBD2. With 8 bases clipped from V and 11 bases from J, the junction kept 8 bases outside the gene matches. In germline, CDR1 is LNHDA, CDR2 SQIVND (reference sequence). The CDR3 length is 14 residues. The CDR3 DNA is TGTGCCAGTTCCCACCGGACTAGCGGGAGGAAGCAGTTCTTC. It specifies CASSHRTSGRKQFF.

This chain links TRBV9 with TRBJ1-1; D gene unclear. From germline, CDR1 is SGDLS and CDR2 YYNGEE. This CDR3 has 14 amino acids. Trimming left V 4 bases short and J 1 base short, with 11 bases between. CDR3 amino acids: CASSSGLGNTEAFF. Written as DNA, the CDR3 is TGTGCCAGCAGCTCAGGACTGGGGAACACTGAAGCTTTCTTT.

This clone was counted between two and nine times. V usage is TRBV9 and J usage is TRBJ2-7, with 8 bases aligning to TRBD1. J lost 2 bases, V lost 4 bases, and 11 bases had no gene match. Germline V gene data show CDR1 as SGDLS and CDR2 as YYNGEE. The CDR3 consists of 16 residues. CDR3 nucleotides: TGTGCCAGCAGCCCACACGCCGGGACAGGCACCTACGAGCAGTACTTC. Translation gives CASSPHAGTGTYEQYF.

The chain employs TRBV10-2 and TRBJ2-7; D gene ambiguous. Trimming cost V 4 bases and J 3 bases, with 10 bases left between them. This CDR3 is built from 13 residues. Germline V lookup: CDR1 WSHSY, CDR2 SAAADI. CDR3 nucleotide sequence: TGCGCCAGCAGTGTTAATAGGGTCTACGAGCAGTACTTC. This encodes CASSVNRVYEQYF.

This clone appeared a few times. This chain uses TRBV6-6 with TRBJ2-1; D unresolved. Germline CDR1 MNHNY, CDR2 SVGAGI (reference sequence). Trimming removed 0 bases from V and 4 bases from J, with 7 bases in between. The CDR3 has 14 residues. The CDR3, as DNA: TGTGCCAGCAGTTACTCCCTAGTTTACAATGAGCAGTTCTTC. Encoded protein: CASSYSLVYNEQFF.

The chain couples TRBV6-6 to TRBJ2-7; D may be TRBD2 (6 bases). The V gene's germline CDR1 is MNHNY and CDR2 SVGAGI (reference sequence). The CDR3 is 13 amino acids. V was clipped by 5 bases and J by 2 bases, with 10 bases between them. For the CDR3, the DNA is TGTGCCAGCAGTCAAGGAGGGGCCTACGAGCAGTACTTC. It translates to CASSQGGAYEQYF.

This chain uses TRBV11-1 with TRBJ1-1, with D unclear. Germline V lookup: CDR1 SGHAT, CDR2 FQDESV (reference sequence). The V gene lost 2 bases and the J gene lost 0 bases, with 4 bases spanning the gap. This CDR3 region has 13 residues. The CDR3 is CASSLNLNTEAFF. CDR3 sequence (DNA): TGTGCCAGCAGCTTAAATTTGAACACTGAAGCTTTCTTT.

The chain uses TRBV6-6 and TRBJ1-2; D gene unclear. The CDR3 is made up of 11 amino acids. Trimming removed 0 bases at V and 8 bases at J, with 4 bases between. CDR1 MNHNY and CDR2 SVGAGI come from the germline V gene (reference sequence). The DNA for the CDR3 is TGTGCCAGCAGTTACTCAACCGGCTACACCTTC. It encodes CASSYSTGYTF.